A selection of T cell receptor beta chains follows, all from one sample in a study of cytomegalovirus exposure and HLA in healthy donors. Sequencing used immunoSEQ multiplex PCR; TCRdb keeps in-frame clones, though not all of them. Of 120,000 to 150,000 clones in the sample, 82% were seen once. Material for sequencing was PBMCs. The receptors were gathered from a male donor in good health and CMV-seronegative. Both conserved end residues are part of each CDR3. A D gene is named only where the DNA matches it firmly. Clone sizes are given selectively: once, few, many, or a class where the clone is expanded.

V,D,J,size,CDR3,DNA
TRBV7-2,-,TRBJ2-7,-,CASSLVVSAEQYF,TGTGCCAGCAGCTTAGTGGTTAGCGCCGAGCAGTACTTC
TRBV7-9,TRBD2,TRBJ2-1,-,CASSTLAGGSSSYNEQFF,TGTGCCAGCAGTACTCTAGCGGGAGGGAGTAGCTCCTACAATGAGCAGTTCTTC
TRBV27,TRBD1,TRBJ2-7,-,CVSSRDSSYEQYF,TGTGTCAGCAGCCGGGACAGCTCCTACGAGCAGTACTTC
TRBV7-2,-,TRBJ2-7,-,CASSAGLSSYEQYF,TGTGCCAGCAGTGCAGGACTTAGCTCCTACGAGCAGTACTTC
TRBV4-2,-,TRBJ1-1,-,CASSQGSQNTEAFF,TGTGCCAGCAGCCAGGGCAGCCAGAACACTGAAGCTTTCTTT
TRBV27,TRBD1,TRBJ2-2,-,CASSFGTGATGELFF,TGTGCCAGCAGTTTCGGGACAGGGGCGACCGGGGAGCTGTTTTTT
TRBV5-6,-,TRBJ2-1,-,CASSLASSAEQFF,TGTGCCAGCAGCTTGGCCTCAAGCGCTGAGCAGTTCTTC
TRBV9,TRBD1,TRBJ1-2,-,CASSVFHLGQGTNYGYTF,TGTGCCAGCAGCGTATTCCATTTGGGACAGGGTACGAACTATGGCTACACCTTC
TRBV5-4,TRBD2,TRBJ2-7,-,CASSTFSGRAQALPIYEQYF,TGTGCCAGCAGCACCTTTAGCGGGAGGGCCCAAGCGTTGCCTATCTACGAGCAGTACTTC
TRBV6-5,TRBD2,TRBJ2-1,once,CASSYSSLAGGNEQFF,TGTGCCAGCAGTTACTCGTCCCTAGCGGGGGGCAATGAGCAGTTCTTC
TRBV12-5,-,TRBJ2-1,-,CASGLVRGQTLNYNEQFF,TGTGCTAGTGGTTTGGTACGAGGTCAGACGTTAAACTACAATGAGCAGTTCTTC
TRBV7-6,TRBD1,TRBJ1-1,-,CASSLPGQPRAEAFF,TGTGCCAGCAGCCTACCGGGACAGCCGCGGGCTGAAGCTTTCTTT
TRBV30,-,TRBJ2-2,-,CAWSVAGLDTGELFF,TGTGCCTGGAGTGTAGCAGGGTTGGACACCGGGGAGCTGTTTTTT
TRBV7-3,TRBD1,TRBJ2-4,-,CASRPRGTVAKNIQYF,TGTGCCAGCAGGCCCAGGGGGACGGTAGCCAAAAACATTCAGTACTTC
TRBV19,TRBD1,TRBJ1-2,-,CASSIDRGYGWTNYGYTF,TGTGCCAGTAGTATTGACAGGGGGTACGGCTGGACTAACTATGGCTACACCTTC
TRBV7-8,-,TRBJ1-1,-,CASSSEPGVNTEAFF,TGTGCCAGCAGCTCGGAGCCGGGAGTGAACACTGAAGCTTTCTTT
TRBV7-9,-,TRBJ2-1,-,CASSPPRGYHNEQFF,TGTGCCAGCAGCCCCCCCCGGGGGTACCACAATGAGCAGTTCTTC
TRBV30,TRBD1,TRBJ1-1,few,CAWSKPDRVNTEAFF,TGTGCCTGGAGCAAACCGGACAGGGTGAACACTGAAGCTTTCTTT
TRBV9,-,TRBJ1-2,-,CASSESRGTNYGYTF,TGTGCCAGCAGTGAAAGCAGGGGAACCAACTATGGCTACACCTTC
TRBV28,TRBD1,TRBJ1-2,-,CASSSGTVNYGYTF,TGTGCCAGCAGTTCCGGGACAGTTAACTATGGCTACACCTTC
TRBV19,-,TRBJ1-1,-,CASNPGGGAQPFF,TGTGCCAGTAATCCGGGCGGGGGGGCCCAACCTTTCTTT
TRBV6-5,-,TRBJ1-6,-,CASSSRGQTDSPLHF,TGTGCCAGCAGTTCCCGCGGACAGACTGATTCACCCCTCCACTTT
TRBV27,-,TRBJ2-1,-,CASSSSASEQFF,TGTGCCAGCTCCTCTAGCGCCTCGGAGCAGTTCTTC
TRBV5-6,-,TRBJ1-3,-,CASSLVGSSGNTIYF,TGTGCCAGCAGCTTGGTTGGCAGCTCTGGAAACACCATATATTTT
TRBV19,-,TRBJ1-1,-,CASSMQGMNTEAFF,TGTGCCAGTAGTATGCAGGGAATGAACACTGAAGCTTTCTTT
TRBV9,-,TRBJ2-7,-,CASSVGGSSYEQYF,TGTGCCAGCAGCGTAGGCGGAAGCTCCTACGAGCAGTACTTC
TRBV9,-,TRBJ1-1,-,CASSVTDIEYGEAFF,TGTGCCAGCAGCGTAACGGACATTGAATATGGTGAAGCTTTCTTT
TRBV7-3,TRBD2,TRBJ2-1,-,CASSLGSGGAWEQFF,TGTGCCAGCAGCTTAGGTAGCGGGGGGGCCTGGGAGCAGTTCTTC
TRBV5-1,-,TRBJ2-7,once,CASSFGGGGGAYEQYF,TGCGCCAGCAGCTTCGGAGGAGGTGGGGGGGCTTACGAGCAGTACTTC
TRBV11-2,TRBD2,TRBJ2-1,-,CASSWGLAVEQFF,TGTGCCAGCAGCTGGGGACTAGCAGTTGAGCAGTTCTTC